The clone carrying this T cell receptor beta chain was recorded at least ten times. Its target is not known. These data belong to a study of T cell repertoires in cytomegalovirus infection. General study results and limits: Public TCR beta family frequency separated CMV-and-HLA carriers, including in an independent cohort.

The CDR3 sequence is 16 residues long. V was trimmed by 1 base and J by 5 bases, leaving 17 bases between them. TCRdb reanalysed the reads using MiXCR and keeps one entry per CDR3 protein. The sample has over 450,000 distinct CDR3 sequences; 11% are singletons. The clonotype comes from a human donor in good health (CMV status not recorded). Some clones in this sample may be carry-over from other donors' samples. The chain uses TRBV12-3 or TRBV12-4 and TRBJ1-1; TRBD1 might be the D (5 bases). Sequencing was performed on PBMCs. The CDR3 nucleotides read TGTGCCAGCAGTTTAGACGTGGGCCCCGGGGGGACTGAAGCTTTCTTT. The encoded protein is CASSLDVGPGGTEAFF.